These 20 T cell receptor beta chains were all obtained from the same sample, sequenced in a study of blood T cell repertoires in COVID-19. TCRdb's copy holds only in-frame clones and misses some; the assay was immunoSEQ multiplex PCR. The repertoire has about 410,000 clones, more than 80% of them found once; the top ten carry 1.4% to 1.5%. The sequenced material came from peripheral blood. The receptors shown here come from a woman in her 30s with active or convalescent COVID-19.

Concerning this clone: No DNA is shown, since the ends of the CDR3 on it are uncertain; the CDR3 is the one TCRdb lists. The J gene is TRBJ2-7, the V gene TRBV12-3 or TRBV12-4; the D call of TRBD2 is as the table states it, not checked on the DNA. The CDR3 adds up to 13 amino acids, both ends counted. CDR3 in amino acids: CASSSSTSYEQYF.

The rearrangement links TRBV7-2 to TRBJ1-2; 8 nucleotides match TRBD1. The CDR3 has 17 residues. V dropped 3 bases and J dropped 6; count of bases not matched to a gene: 15. CDR1 SGHTA and CDR2 FQGNSA come from the germline V gene. In nucleotides, the CDR3 is TGTGCCAGCAGCTTTGTCGTGGACAGGGACCCATCTGATGGCTACACCTTC. Amino acid sequence: CASSFVVDRDPSDGYTF.

This sequence joins TRBV27 and TRBJ2-5; a weak D match, TRBD2 (6 bases). Germline V CDR1 and CDR2: MNHEY, SMNVEV (reference sequence). The length of the CDR3 is 13 residues. Deletions cut 6 bases from V and 9 bases from J, with 17 bases between. The DNA of the CDR3 is TGTGCCAGCAGCTACTCACCAAGGAGGGCCCAGTACTTC. Protein product: CASSYSPRRAQYF.

The chain combines TRBV5-1 with TRBJ2-5, with 10 bases matching TRBD2. Germline loops: CDR1 SGHRS, CDR2 YFSETQ. V gave up 4 bases and J gave up 1 base; unmatched junction bases: 13. The CDR3 contains 18 residues. CDR3 DNA sequence: TGCGCCAGCAGCCCCCGCGCTAGCGGGGGATCCCTCCAAGAGACCCAGTACTTC. Translating it yields CASSPRASGGSLQETQYF.

This rearrangement joins TRBV6-5 to TRBJ1-5; 8 bases are a match to TRBD1. V shed 2 bases and J 2 bases; nucleotides not matched to a gene: 2. The CDR3 extends over 15 amino acids. Per germline, CDR1 MNHEY and CDR2 SVGAGI. The CDR3 DNA reads TGTGCCAGCAGTTACGACAGGGGAGGCAATCAGCCCCAGCATTTT. Residues: CASSYDRGGNQPQHF.

The chain couples TRBV19 to TRBJ1-1; 11 nucleotides agree with TRBD1. The CDR3 is made up of 14 amino acids. In germline, CDR1 is LNHDA, CDR2 SQIVND (reference sequence). With V trimmed by 6 bases and J by 5 bases, 5 bases remained unmatched. The CDR3 is CASRGTGGRTEAFF. Written as DNA, the CDR3 is TGTGCCAGTAGGGGGACAGGGGGACGAACTGAAGCTTTCTTT.

V gene TRBV24-1 combines with J gene TRBJ2-5, with D maybe TRBD1 (7 bases). Trimming took off 4 bases at V and 5 bases at J, with 19 bases between the two ends. Germline CDR1 reads KGHDR; CDR2 reads SFDVKD. This CDR3 is built from 16 residues. The CDR3 region is CATSDRSGGNWETQYF. Here the CDR3 DNA reads TGTGCCACCAGTGACCGGTCAGGGGGGAACTGGGAGACCCAGTACTTC.

The J gene is TRBJ1-3, the V gene TRBV3-1 (or the pseudogene TRBV3-2); TRBD1 is a possible D gene (5 bases). Trimming stripped 5 bases from V and 3 bases from J, with 8 bases between. The CDR3 loop spans 13 amino acids. The germline V gene encodes CDR1 LGHDT and CDR2 YNNKEL (reference sequence). CDR3 amino acids: CASSSGIGNTIYF. DNA for the CDR3: TGTGCCAGCAGCTCAGGGATTGGAAACACCATATATTTT.

This chain connects TRBV3-1 (or the pseudogene TRBV3-2) to TRBJ2-7; 11 bases are a match to TRBD2. V shed 4 bases and J 1 base; nucleotides not matched to a gene: 6. In germline, CDR1 is LGHDT, CDR2 YNNKEL (reference sequence). The CDR3 has 16 residues. This CDR3 is CASSRAGLAVSYEQYF. CDR3 nucleotides: TGTGCCAGCAGCCGGGCGGGACTAGCGGTTTCCTACGAGCAGTACTTC.

The J gene is TRBJ1-1, the V gene TRBV6-5; D is unresolved. The CDR3 length is 12 residues. Per germline, CDR1 MNHEY and CDR2 SVGAGI. The V end was cut by 6 bases, the J end by 1 base, with 6 bases between. CDR3 loop: CASRQPNTEAFF. The CDR3, as DNA: TGTGCCAGCAGACAACCGAACACTGAAGCTTTCTTT.

The chain combines TRBV7-8 with TRBJ2-7; 8 nucleotides agree with TRBD2. Germline V gives CDR1 SGHVS, CDR2 FQNEAQ. The J segment lost 5 bases and the V segment lost 2 bases, leaving 5 bases of the junction unmatched. The CDR3 consists of 14 residues. CDR3 DNA: TGTGCCAGCAGCTTACGGGGGGGCTTGAACGAGCAGTACTTC. This translates into CASSLRGGLNEQYF. Combining the CDR3 with reference TRBV7-8 and TRBJ2-7 gives the whole variable domain GAGVSQSPRYKVAKRGQDVALRCDPISGHVSLFWYQQALGQGPEFLTYFQNEAQLDKSGLPSDRFFAERPEGSVSTLKIQRTQQEDSAVYLCASSLRGGLNEQYFGPGTRLTVT.

V and J are TRBV4-1 and TRBJ2-5; 16 bases fit TRBD2. Looked up from germline, CDR1 is MGHRA and CDR2 is YSYEKL. Trimming took 3 bases from V and 3 from J; bases not matched to a gene: 7. The CDR3 loop spans 18 amino acids. The chain's CDR3 is CASSQETGTSGGEETQYF. For the CDR3, the DNA is TGCGCCAGCAGCCAGGAGACAGGGACTAGCGGGGGGGAAGAGACCCAGTACTTC.

With regard to this clone: A much larger clonotype is one base distant, so this may be a read error. The genes are TRBV12-3 or TRBV12-4 and TRBJ2-5; D may be TRBD1 (5 bases). This CDR3 region has 13 residues. V was shortened by 3 bases and J by 4 bases, with 9 bases between the two germline ends. The CDR3 sequence is CASSFAGRETQYF. The CDR3 coding sequence is TGTGCCAGCAGTTTCGCAGGGCGAGAGACCCAGTACTTC.

The chain couples TRBV6-5 to TRBJ1-2, with TRBD1 matching over 8 bases. The CDR3 loop spans 15 amino acids. Germline V gene lookup returns CDR1 MNHEY and CDR2 SVGAGI. The V and J ends lost 8 bases and 1 base, in that order; junction bases with no gene match: 9. Here the CDR3 reads CASHAETGDNYGYTF. In DNA, the CDR3 is TGTGCCAGCCACGCCGAGACAGGGGATAACTATGGCTACACCTTC.

The V gene is TRBV7-6, the J gene TRBJ1-5; 7 nucleotides agree with TRBD1. The CDR3 extends over 13 amino acids. From germline, CDR1 is SGHVS and CDR2 FNYEAQ. After removal of 5 bases from V and 9 bases from J, the junction contained 7 bases not matched to a gene. CDR3 protein: CASSRDSSRPQHF. In nucleotides, the CDR3 is TGTGCCAGCAGCCGGGACAGTTCTCGGCCCCAGCATTTT.

The V and J genes are TRBV4-1 and TRBJ2-5; TRBD2 agrees at 15 bases. This CDR3 comprises 18 residues. V lost 1 base to trimming and J lost 3 bases; unmatched junction nucleotides: 6. Germline loops: CDR1 MGHRA, CDR2 YSYEKL. In DNA, the CDR3 is TGCGCCAGCAGCCAAGTTGGGACTAGCGGGGGGACAAAAGAGACCCAGTACTTC. Translation: CASSQVGTSGGTKETQYF.

The gene calls are TRBV5-1 and TRBJ2-5, with a tentative D call TRBD2 (5 bases). This CDR3 spans 13 amino acids. Germline V gives CDR1 SGHRS, CDR2 YFSETQ. V was trimmed by 5 bases and J by 1 base, leaving 9 bases between them. In DNA, the CDR3 is TGCGCCAGCAGAGGACTGATCCAAGAGACCCAGTACTTC. It yields the protein CASRGLIQETQYF.

This clone appeared a single time. The rearrangement uses TRBV9 and TRBJ2-3; 7 bases map to TRBD2. The length of the CDR3 is 15 residues. The germline V gene has CDR1 SGDLS and CDR2 YYNGEE. Trimming at V came to 0 bases and at J to 5 bases, leaving 6 bases not matched to a gene. The CDR3 here is CASSVVSAGLDTQYF. CDR3 coding DNA: TGTGCCAGCAGCGTAGTATCAGCGGGGCTAGATACGCAGTATTTT.

Written as DNA, the CDR3 is TGTGCCAGCAGCCAAGATAGCCCCGTTAGCGGGAGTTCGGTAGATACGCAGTATTTT. This codes for CASSQDSPVSGSSVDTQYF. The chain couples TRBV4-2 to TRBJ2-3, with TRBD2 matching over 9 bases. CDR3 length equals 19 residues. With V trimmed by 0 bases and J by 5 bases, 15 bases remained unmatched. The V gene's germline CDR1 is LGHNA and CDR2 YNFKEQ.

In DNA, the CDR3 is TGTGCCAGCAGCGTAGCCTACCAGGAGAACACTGAAGCTTTCTTT. This gives the protein CASSVAYQENTEAFF. The genes are TRBV9 and TRBJ1-1, with D unresolved. The CDR3 runs to 15 residues. CDR1 is SGDLS and CDR2 is YYNGEE in the germline V gene. Trimming shortened V by 0 bases and J by 1 base, and 10 bases separated the two germline ends.